The rows below give T cell receptor beta chains drawn from one sample of a study of blood T cell repertoires in COVID-19. The protocol was immunoSEQ multiplex PCR, while the TCRdb copy is restricted to in-frame clones and leaves out a portion. The sample carries 97,000 or so clones, more than 75% recorded once. Input material: peripheral blood. Source of these receptors: a human donor in a cohort sampled during active COVID-19. The CDR3 runs from the conserved cysteine through the conserved F or W. A D gene is named only where the DNA matches it firmly. Expanded clones are given a class, and other clones once, few, many or no size at all.

v_call	j_call	d_call	clone_size	cdr3_aa	cdr3_nt
TRBV27	TRBJ2-2	TRBD1	once	CASSLGGQSTNTGELFF	TGTGCCAGCAGTTTAGGGGGACAGTCTACGAACACCGGGGAGCTGTTTTTT
TRBV4-3	TRBJ1-6	NA	NA	CASSQVGQGRDNSPLHF	TGCGCCAGCAGCCAAGTGGGGCAGGGGAGAGATAATTCACCCCTCCACTTT
TRBV6-2/TRBV6-3	TRBJ1-5	NA	few	CASSYSGRAATSNQPQHF	TGTGCCAGCAGTTACTCGGGCAGGGCCGCGACTAGCAATCAGCCCCAGCATTTT
TRBV6-2/TRBV6-3	TRBJ2-5	TRBD1	few	CASSFTHADREETQYF	TGTGCCAGCAGTTTCACACACGCGGACAGGGAAGAGACCCAGTACTTC
TRBV5-1	TRBJ2-3	NA	NA	CASSSVTSTDTQYF	TGCGCCAGCAGCTCCGTAACTAGCACAGATACGCAGTATTTT
TRBV21-1	TRBJ2-7	NA	NA	CASSKERGWGEQYF	TGTGCCAGCAGCAAAGAAAGGGGGTGGGGCGAGCAGTACTTC
TRBV9	TRBJ2-7	TRBD2	few	CASSVEGLAGILYISYEQYF	TGTGCCAGCAGCGTAGAAGGACTAGCGGGGATCCTATATATCTCCTACGAGCAGTACTTC
TRBV18	TRBJ2-3	NA	once	CASSTAGRVGTDTQYF	TGTGCCAGCTCCACGGCGGGACGGGTAGGCACAGATACGCAGTATTTT
TRBV27	TRBJ1-2	NA	NA	CATFNLVGYTF	TGTGCCACCTTTAATTTAGTTGGCTACACCTTC
TRBV5-6	TRBJ1-6	NA	NA	CASSLGMGPQIPLHF	TGTGCCAGCAGCTTGGGTATGGGCCCCCAGATCCCCCTCCACTTT
TRBV2	TRBJ1-1	NA	NA	CASRGERGTEAFF	TGTGCCAGCCGAGGGGAGCGGGGCACTGAAGCTTTCTTT
TRBV2	TRBJ2-3	NA	many	CASTGTFTDTQYF	TGTGCCAGCACAGGGACTTTCACAGATACGCAGTATTTT
TRBV3-1/TRBV3-2	TRBJ2-2	NA	NA	CASSYNTGELFF	TGTGCCAGCAGCTATAACACCGGGGAGCTGTTTTTT
TRBV4-3	TRBJ2-1	NA	few	CASSQDRGVVYEQFF	TGCGCCAGCAGCCAAGACAGGGGAGTTGTGTATGAGCAGTTCTTC
TRBV11-3	TRBJ2-7	NA	NA	CASSPRGDTTYEQYF	TGTGCCAGCAGCCCCAGGGGGGACACCACCTACGAGCAGTACTTC
TRBV18	TRBJ2-7	NA	NA	CASSLSQGYEQYF	TGTGCCAGCTCACTGTCACAGGGATACGAGCAGTACTTC
TRBV3-1/TRBV3-2	TRBJ2-2	TRBD2	few	CASSLTSGGPGELFF	TGTGCCAGCAGCTTAACTAGCGGGGGACCCGGGGAGCTGTTTTTT
TRBV2	TRBJ1-2	NA	once	CASSVGQSPVYGYTF	TGTGCCAGCAGTGTAGGACAGTCCCCTGTGTATGGCTACACCTTC
TRBV4-3	TRBJ1-2	NA	NA	CASRPGHNYDGYTF	TGCGCCAGCAGACCGGGACATAACTATGATGGCTACACCTTC
TRBV11-2	TRBJ2-3	TRBD1	NA	CASKDRGQTDTQYF	TGTGCCAGTAAGGACAGGGGGCAAACAGATACGCAGTATTTT
TRBV6-1	TRBJ1-1	TRBD1	NA	CASSEMFGTGGTEAFF	TGTGCCAGCAGTGAAATGTTCGGGACAGGGGGCACTGAAGCTTTCTTT
TRBV10-2	TRBJ2-1	TRBD2	NA	CASREAGGPFEQFF	TGCGCCAGCAGGGAAGCGGGGGGGCCTTTTGAGCAGTTCTTC
TRBV4-3	TRBJ2-4	TRBD2	NA	CASRAGPRRNIQYF	TGCGCCAGCAGAGCGGGGCCAAGGAGGAACATTCAGTACTTC
TRBV7-3	TRBJ2-7	TRBD2	few	CASSSGPRGAGHEQYF	TGTGCCAGCAGCTCCGGACCGCGGGGGGCCGGCCACGAGCAGTACTTC
TRBV18	TRBJ1-3	TRBD1	NA	CASSPYKQGSGNTIYF	TGTGCCAGCTCACCATATAAACAGGGGAGCGGAAACACCATATATTTT
TRBV5-1	TRBJ2-1	TRBD2	NA	CASNLAGPSYNEQFF	TGCGCCAGCAACCTAGCGGGGCCCTCCTACAATGAGCAGTTCTTC
TRBV19	TRBJ2-2	NA	NA	CASTLNHRVGGGELFF	TGTGCCAGTACCCTAAACCACAGGGTTGGGGGCGGGGAGCTGTTTTTT
TRBV28	TRBJ2-3	TRBD1	NA	CAISTGDRADTQYF	TGTGCCATCTCAACAGGGGATAGAGCAGATACGCAGTATTTT
TRBV2	TRBJ2-1	TRBD2	NA	CASSDRGGPGEQFF	TGTGCCAGCAGTGATCGGGGGGGCCCCGGTGAGCAGTTCTTC
TRBV6-1	TRBJ1-1	NA	NA	CASSEDPLNTEAFF	TGTGCCAGCAGTGAAGACCCCCTAAACACTGAAGCTTTCTTT
TRBV18	TRBJ1-5	NA	NA	CASSPPDGVRNQPQHF	TGTGCCAGCTCACCACCCGACGGAGTTAGAAATCAGCCCCAGCATTTT
TRBV3-1/TRBV3-2	TRBJ1-2	NA	NA	CASSQVVRGSGYTF	TGTGCCAGCAGCCAAGTCGTAAGGGGGTCTGGCTACACCTTC
TRBV10-2	TRBJ1-2	TRBD1	NA	CASRQGSLNYGYTF	TGCGCCAGCCGACAGGGGTCCCTAAACTATGGCTACACCTTC
TRBV19	TRBJ1-1	NA	NA	CASSHHQGGDKAFF	TGTGCCAGTAGTCATCATCAAGGGGGGGATAAAGCTTTCTTT
TRBV7-8	TRBJ1-1	TRBD1	NA	CASSATGDSTEAFF	TGTGCCAGCAGCGCAACAGGGGATTCCACTGAAGCTTTCTTT
TRBV6-6	TRBJ1-2	TRBD1	once	CASNAGGIGYTF	TGTGCCAGCAATGCAGGGGGCATTGGCTACACCTTC